The 19 T cell receptor beta chains below all came from one sample that was sequenced in a study of T cells in Graves' hyperthyroidism and ophthalmopathy. The TCR beta CDR3 regions underwent amplification using RNA transcripts as the source. An initial round of RT-PCR targeting the TCR CDR3 relied on the HTBI primer set. TCRdb analysed the multiplex PCR reads with MiXCR anew, one entry per CDR3 protein. The table has 400,000 or so distinct CDR3 sequences, 12% to 15% seen once. Sequenced: blood. These receptors were taken from a woman aged 55-70 years with Graves' ophthalmopathy.

The genes are TRBV6-6 and TRBJ1-1; the D is unclear. Germline lookup yields CDR1 MNHNY and CDR2 SVGAGI (reference sequence). The germline V and J ends were trimmed by 0 bases and 1 base, with 6 bases remaining between them. This CDR3 has 14 amino acids. CDR3 DNA sequence: TGTGCCAGCAGTTACTCTTTGCGGAACACTGAAGCTTTCTTT. Translated: CASSYSLRNTEAFF.

This clonotype was counted only a few times. The chain carries TRBV10-1 and TRBJ1-1; the D gene is possibly TRBD1 (6 bases). The CDR3 spans 13 residues. Germline V gives CDR1 WNHNN, CDR2 SYGVQD (reference sequence). With 7 bases removed from V and 2 bases from J, the gap between germline ends came to 11 bases. CDR3 region: CASMPDSNTEAFF. In DNA form, the CDR3 reads TGCGCCAGCATGCCGGACAGCAACACTGAAGCTTTCTTT.

This chain joins TRBV14 and TRBJ2-2, with 8 positions matching TRBD2. In germline, CDR1 is SGHDN, CDR2 FVKESK. The CDR3 loop spans 16 amino acids. The ends lost 1 base at V and 4 bases at J; junction bases unmatched: 5. CDR3 in DNA: TGTGCCAGCAGCCAAGTACGCGGGAGGATCACCGGGGAGCTGTTTTTT. Its translation is CASSQVRGRITGELFF.

This clonotype appeared many times. The chain has TRBV10-3 and TRBJ1-5, with D perhaps matching TRBD1 (6 bases). V lost 10 bases, J lost 0 bases, and 10 bases lay in between. Germline V CDR1 and CDR2: ENHRY, SYGVKD. The CDR3 has 13 residues. In DNA form, the CDR3 reads TGTGCCACCCGGACAGATAGCAATCAGCCCCAGCATTTT. It is translated as CATRTDSNQPQHF.

The chain joins TRBV5-1 to TRBJ2-2, with D uncertain. V was clipped by 0 bases and J by 5 bases, with 8 bases between them. Germline CDR1 is SGHRS and CDR2 is YFSETQ. The CDR3 consists of 14 residues. In DNA form, the CDR3 reads TGCGCCAGCAGCTTGGCCGGCAGGACCGGGGAGCTGTTTTTT. As protein: CASSLAGRTGELFF.

The chain combines TRBV5-5 with TRBJ1-2, with 8 bases matching TRBD1. The germline V gene has CDR1 SGHKS and CDR2 YYEKEE (reference sequence). This CDR3 is built from 16 residues. Unmatched junction bases numbered 13, after V lost 4 bases and J lost 5 bases. This CDR3 reads CASSHYTGTGGYGYTF. The CDR3 nucleotides are TGTGCCAGCAGCCATTACACCGGGACAGGAGGTTATGGCTACACCTTC.

Details on this clonotype: A much larger clone lies a single base off, so this may be a read error. The chain couples TRBV27 to TRBJ2-3; D is perhaps TRBD1 or TRBD2 (5 bases each). The V end lost 5 bases, the J end lost 6 bases, and 24 bases lay between the germline ends. This CDR3 comprises 17 residues. Germline V CDR1 and CDR2: MNHEY, SMNVEV (reference sequence). As DNA, the CDR3 is TGTGCCAGCAGTCCTAGGGCCCGGGACGGGGTCAGGGATACGCAGTATTTT. Protein product: CASSPRARDGVRDTQYF.

This chain links TRBV25-1 with TRBJ1-2; no clear D. Trimming removed 2 bases from V and 8 bases from J, with 12 bases in between. Germline values: CDR1 MGHDK, CDR2 SYGVNS. There are 13 residues in the CDR3. The CDR3 reads CASSEGDMGGYTF. The DNA for the CDR3 is TGTGCCAGCAGTGAAGGGGATATGGGAGGCTACACCTTC.

In this sample, this clonotype turned up a few times. This chain links TRBV5-6 with TRBJ1-2; D is possibly TRBD1 (5 bases). CDR3 length equals 14 residues. Germline CDR1 reads SGHDT; CDR2 reads YYEEEE. V was clipped by 4 bases and J by 2 bases, with 12 bases between them. In DNA, the CDR3 is TGTGCCAGCAGCCCCTCGCCAGGGAACTATGGCTACACCTTC. This translates into CASSPSPGNYGYTF.

The chain couples TRBV10-3 to TRBJ1-5; D remains ambiguous. The CDR3 loop spans 14 amino acids. Trimming cost V 6 bases and J 4 bases, with 13 bases left between them. CDR1 ENHRY and CDR2 SYGVKD come from the germline V gene. The CDR3 region has the DNA TGTGCCATCAGGGACCAAGTAGCGAATCAGCCCCAGCATTTT. It is translated as CAIRDQVANQPQHF.

The chain couples TRBV2 to TRBJ2-3, with 8 positions matching TRBD2. V dropped 4 bases and J dropped 5; count of bases not matched to a gene: 17. Germline CDR1 reads SNHLY; CDR2 reads FYNNEI. The CDR3 totals 18 residues. CDR3 loop: CASSVPGRSGGRQDTQYF. The CDR3 DNA reads as TGTGCCAGCAGTGTCCCGGGCAGGAGCGGCGGGAGGCAAGATACGCAGTATTTT.

This clonotype showed up many times. The CDR3 sequence is CASSELGGNEQFF. The CDR3 nucleotides read TGTGCCAGCAGTGAACTTGGGGGCAATGAGCAGTTCTTC. This chain joins TRBV2 and TRBJ2-1, with D perhaps TRBD1 or TRBD2 (5 bases each). The CDR3 sequence is 13 residues long. Trimming pared 2 bases from V and 6 bases from J, leaving 8 bases between. In germline, CDR1 is SNHLY, CDR2 FYNNEI.

As to this clonotype: A much larger clone differs from this one at a single base, so this may be a read error. The J gene is TRBJ2-1, the V gene TRBV20-1; TRBD1 matches 10 bases. Looked up from germline, CDR1 is DFQATT and CDR2 is SNEGSKA (reference sequence). The CDR3 extends over 14 amino acids. The CDR3 protein is CGAPPGQGLNEQFF. The CDR3 nucleotides are TGCGGTGCCCCCCCGGGACAGGGGCTCAATGAGCAGTTCTTC.

This clonotype appeared a few times. The chain joins TRBV12-3 or TRBV12-4 to TRBJ1-6; D possibly corresponds to TRBD1 (5 bases). The V gene lost 3 bases and the J gene lost 6 bases, with 9 bases spanning the gap. The CDR3 is 14 residues long. The chain's CDR3 is CASSLTAANSPLHF. The CDR3 DNA reads as TGTGCCAGCAGTTTGACAGCCGCTAATTCACCCCTCCACTTT.

This clonotype was counted at least ten times. V gene TRBV6-1 combines with J gene TRBJ2-1, with 9 bases aligning to TRBD2. The germline V gene has CDR1 MNHNS and CDR2 SASEGT. Trimming took 4 bases from V and 8 from J; bases not matched to a gene: 6. The CDR3 runs to 14 residues. The CDR3 sequence: CASSGGRGLDEQFF. In DNA form, the CDR3 reads TGTGCCAGCAGTGGCGGGAGGGGTTTAGATGAGCAGTTCTTC.

This clonotype came up a few times. J is TRBJ2-4 and V is TRBV18; 8 positions agree with TRBD2. Germline loops: CDR1 KGHSH, CDR2 LQKENI. With 0 bases clipped from V and 6 bases from J, the junction kept 10 bases outside the gene matches. The CDR3 length is 17 residues. Here the CDR3 reads CASSPPVWREDLNIQYF. DNA of the CDR3: TGTGCCAGCTCACCACCGGTTTGGCGGGAGGATCTAAACATTCAGTACTTC.

This clonotype has ten or more counts. V and J are TRBV12-3 or TRBV12-4 and TRBJ2-1, with D tentatively TRBD2 (6 bases). This CDR3 region has 17 residues. V was shortened by 2 bases and J by 0 bases, with 14 bases between the two germline ends. CDR3 DNA sequence: TGTGCCAGCAGTTTACTAGGCGGGGAAAGCTCCTACAATGAGCAGTTCTTC. It specifies CASSLLGGESSYNEQFF.

About this clonotype itself: A much more abundant neighbour one base away suggests this may be a read error. The J gene is TRBJ1-3, the V gene TRBV11-2, with D possibly matching TRBD1 (6 bases). The CDR3 length is 14 residues. The germline V gene has CDR1 SGHAT and CDR2 FQNNGV. V was trimmed by 6 bases and J by 2 bases, leaving 11 bases between them. This chain's CDR3 is CASRRTGTGNTIYF. The CDR3, as DNA: TGTGCCAGCAGAAGAACAGGGACTGGAAACACCATATATTTT.

CDR3 in amino acids: CASSIGYNEQFF. The CDR3 region has the DNA TGTGCCAGTAGTATAGGGTACAATGAGCAGTTCTTC. The chain has TRBV19 and TRBJ2-1; no clear D. Germline V gene lookup returns CDR1 LNHDA and CDR2 SQIVND (reference sequence). The CDR3 runs 12 residues. Trimming removed 1 base at V and 4 bases at J, with 2 bases between.